The clone carrying this T cell receptor (beta chain) was picked up a small number of times. Its antigen remains unknown. The data stem from a study of PD-L1 blockade in urothelial cancer. About the research overall: Blood underwent analysis 3 weeks (second dose) and 6 weeks after treatment began. Blood samples had a median of approximately 150,000 T cells, some 83,000 unique TCRs, and clonality roughly 0.073. Study findings and constraints: Durable-benefit patients had greater expansion of tumor-associated blood clones at 3 weeks.

Documented time point: pretreatment peripheral blood. Patients had locally advanced or metastatic urothelial carcinoma. Only in-frame clones appear in the TCRdb table, and some are missing; sequencing was by immunoSEQ multiplex PCR. The sample yields more than 55,000 clones, 75% to 85% seen once. The CDR3 has 13 amino acids. With V trimmed by 5 bases and J by 3 bases, 3 bases remained unmatched. Germline V gene sequence: CDR1 PRHDT, CDR2 FYEKMQ (reference sequence). Sample: PBMCs, taken around atezolizumab (anti-PD-L1) treatment. The genes are TRBV13 and TRBJ2-7; TRBD2 agrees at 8 bases. The receptor was derived from a man between 65 and 80 years old with urothelial cancer. CDR3 region: CASSHLAGYEQYF. DNA of the CDR3: TGTGCCAGCAGCCACCTAGCGGGCTACGAGCAGTACTTC.